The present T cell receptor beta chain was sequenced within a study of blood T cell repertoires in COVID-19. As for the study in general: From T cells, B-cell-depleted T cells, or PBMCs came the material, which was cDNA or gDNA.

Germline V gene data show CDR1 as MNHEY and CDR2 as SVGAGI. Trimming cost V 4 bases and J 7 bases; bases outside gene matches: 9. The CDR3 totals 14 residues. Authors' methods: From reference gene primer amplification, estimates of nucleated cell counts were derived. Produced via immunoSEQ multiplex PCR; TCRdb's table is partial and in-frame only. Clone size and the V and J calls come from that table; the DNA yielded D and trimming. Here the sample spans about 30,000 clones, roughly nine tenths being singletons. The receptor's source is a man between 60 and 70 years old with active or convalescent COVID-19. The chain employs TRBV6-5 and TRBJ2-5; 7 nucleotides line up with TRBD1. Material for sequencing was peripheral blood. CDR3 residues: CASSSSGTEGTQYF. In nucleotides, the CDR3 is TGTGCCAGCAGTTCCTCCGGGACAGAGGGGACCCAGTACTTC.